The clone carrying this TCR beta chain was recorded at least ten times. Antigen specificity is unknown. MiXCR was run by TCRdb on the multiplex PCR reads, yielding one entry per CDR3 protein. Among 270,000 or so distinct CDR3 sequences listed, under 35% were seen once. The V end was cut by 3 bases, the J end by 0 bases, with 9 bases between. CDR3 length equals 14 residues. The source of the sample is a study of breast tumors, draining lymph nodes, adjacent tissues. Study observations and caveats: Tumor TCR diversity was below lymph nodes but above nontumor tissue.

Samples came from axillary lymph nodes draining the breast cancer. Source material: axillary lymph node tissue. The chain combines TRBV12-3 or TRBV12-4 with TRBJ2-7, with D uncertain. This TCR derives from a female donor with breast cancer. Some clones in this sample may be carry-over from other donors' samples. Here the CDR3 DNA reads TGTGCCAGCAGTTTTCGGGCAGTCTCCTACGAGCAGTACTTC. Translated: CASSFRAVSYEQYF.